This section outlines one T cell receptor (beta chain) sequence together with its context. Its antigen is still unknown. This record belongs to a study of cytomegalovirus exposure and HLA in healthy donors. Study-wide findings and caveats: Certain sequence variants were highly shared and formed a cluster, and this cluster was likely a sequencing artifact. Among TCR beta chains, those listed as cytomegalovirus-associated numbered some 170. Prior analysis indicated that the majority of TCR beta V segments exhibited productivity approximately 87% or approximately 30% of the time.

Both 60 Vbeta primers and 13 Jbeta primers went into the PCR. Using immunoSEQ multiplex PCR, the repertoire was profiled, and TCRdb retains in-frame clones only, with some absent. The repertoire holds about 96,000 clones, with 60% to 75% as singletons. The source of this sequence is a woman in her 70s in good health and CMV-seropositive. Sample: PBMCs.

CDR3 residues: CASSANGQVSNQPQHF. Written as DNA, the CDR3 is TGTGCCAGCAGCGCTAATGGACAGGTCTCCAATCAGCCCCAGCATTTT. The rearrangement uses TRBV5-8 and TRBJ1-5; 7 bases line up with TRBD1. The CDR3 consists of 16 residues. V lost 4 bases, J lost 3 bases, and 10 bases stayed unmatched. Germline V gene lookup returns CDR1 SGHTS and CDR2 YDEGEE.